This entry lists 21 T cell receptor beta chains sequenced from one sample in a study of shared clonotypes between healthy human individuals. Only in-frame clones appear in the TCRdb table, and some are missing; sequencing was by immunoSEQ multiplex PCR. Here the sample spans 850,000 to 1,200,000 clones, approximately 70% being singletons. The sample consisted of memory CD4+ T cells sorted from blood. Subset given: CD45RA-negative fraction. The receptors originated from a man between 18 and 35 years old in good health.

The sample holds many counts of this clone. This sequence joins TRBV28 and TRBJ2-1; D might be TRBD1 or TRBD2, each matching 5 bases. The CDR3 runs to 15 residues. Deletions cut 6 bases from V and 7 bases from J, with 19 bases between. CDR1 is MDHEN, CDR2 SYDVKM, per germline. The CDR3, as DNA: TGTGCCAGCAGCCGGCGGAGAGGGGATGTTAATGAGCAGTTCTTC. This encodes CASSRRRGDVNEQFF.

The chain employs TRBV7-9 and TRBJ1-5, with D perhaps matching TRBD1 (5 bases). The CDR3 is made up of 14 amino acids. Trimming shortened V by 5 bases and J by 4 bases, and 12 bases separated the two germline ends. CDR1 and CDR2 (germline): SEHNR, FQNEAQ (reference sequence). The CDR3 here is CASSGGDGNQPQHF. The CDR3 coding sequence is TGTGCCAGCAGCGGGGGGGACGGAAATCAGCCCCAGCATTTT.

This sequence joins TRBV6-6 and TRBJ2-3; no reliable D call. Per the germline V gene, CDR1 is MNHNY and CDR2 is SVGAGI (reference sequence). The CDR3 extends over 14 amino acids. Trimming cost V 6 bases and J 2 bases, with 12 bases left between them. Here the CDR3 reads CASRSQRFTDTQYF. CDR3 coding DNA: TGTGCCAGCAGGTCCCAACGATTCACAGATACGCAGTATTTT.

The genes are TRBV27 and TRBJ2-7; the D is unclear. From germline, CDR1 is MNHEY and CDR2 SMNVEV (reference sequence). The CDR3 sequence is 12 residues long. Trimming shortened V by 7 bases and J by 2 bases, and 9 bases separated the two germline ends. The CDR3 region is CASKGSPYEQYF. The CDR3 nucleotides are TGTGCCAGCAAAGGTTCTCCCTACGAGCAGTACTTC.

The V and J genes are TRBV5-1 and TRBJ2-1, with 13 bases fitting TRBD2. CDR3 length: 14 amino acids. Germline V gene lookup returns CDR1 SGHRS and CDR2 YFSETQ. V lost 4 bases and J lost 9; bases outside the gene matches: 4. The CDR3 bases are TGCGCCAGCAGCAGGACTAGCGGGGGATCTGAGCAGTTCTTC. This gives the protein CASSRTSGGSEQFF. The entire variable domain, with the rest obtained from reference TRBV5-1 and TRBJ2-1, is as follows: KAGVTQTPRYLIKTRGQQVTLSCSPISGHRSVSWYQQTPGQGLQFLFEYFSETQRNKGNFPGRFSGRQFSNSRSEMNVSTLELGDSALYLCASSRTSGGSEQFFGPGTRLTVL.

The chain combines TRBV7-9 with TRBJ2-7; D might be TRBD2 (6 bases). Germline V gives CDR1 SEHNR, CDR2 FQNEAQ (reference sequence). Trimming pared 3 bases from V and 0 bases from J, leaving 18 bases between. There are 17 residues in the CDR3. CDR3 in DNA: TGTGCCAGCAGCTTTAAGGGAGCGGGCTTGAGCTCCTACGAGCAGTACTTC. This codes for CASSFKGAGLSSYEQYF.

The chain has TRBV6-4 and TRBJ2-7; tentatively, D is TRBD1 or TRBD2 (5 bases each). Germline V lookup: CDR1 MRHNA, CDR2 SNTAGT. This CDR3 region has 14 residues. The ends were cut back, 7 bases at V and 0 bases at J, with 13 bases in the middle. This chain's CDR3 is CASTHRDVSYEQYF. CDR3 nucleotides: TGTGCCAGCACCCACCGGGACGTCTCCTACGAGCAGTACTTC.

The J gene is TRBJ2-7, the V gene TRBV29-1, with 11 bases lining up with TRBD1. The germline V gene encodes CDR1 SQVTM and CDR2 ANQGSEA. V gave up 4 bases and J gave up 2 bases; unmatched junction bases: 4. This CDR3 is built from 14 residues. CDR3 residues: CSVGTGGGPYEQYF. Written as DNA, the CDR3 is TGCAGCGTTGGGACAGGGGGCGGGCCCTACGAGCAGTACTTC.

Remarks on this clone: The same CDR3 is also encoded by other DNA sequences in this sample. The chain recombines TRBV5-1 with TRBJ1-4; 9 positions agree with TRBD1. V shed 4 bases, J shed 6 bases, and the junction held 4 bases outside the gene matches. CDR3 length: 14 amino acids. Germline-derived CDR1 and CDR2 are SGHRS and YFSETQ. CDR3: CASSTGGSDEKLFF. The CDR3 bases are TGCGCCAGCAGCACAGGGGGCTCGGATGAAAAACTGTTTTTT. The full variable domain, rest sourced from reference TRBV5-1 and TRBJ1-4, is KAGVTQTPRYLIKTRGQQVTLSCSPISGHRSVSWYQQTPGQGLQFLFEYFSETQRNKGNFPGRFSGRQFSNSRSEMNVSTLELGDSALYLCASSTGGSDEKLFFGSGTQLSVL.

This chain's CDR3 is CAISEPSIKPGQSQFF. The CDR3 nucleotides read TGTGCCATCAGTGAGCCCAGCATTAAACCGGGACAGTCACAGTTCTTC. The chain combines TRBV10-3 with TRBJ2-1; 7 nucleotides align to TRBD1. Per germline, CDR1 ENHRY and CDR2 SYGVKD. The CDR3 runs to 16 residues. V dropped 2 bases and J dropped 13; count of bases not matched to a gene: 17.

J is TRBJ2-1 and V is TRBV9; 13 positions agree with TRBD2. The CDR3 has 15 residues. Germline V gene data show CDR1 as SGDLS and CDR2 as YYNGEE. The V gene end was trimmed by 3 bases and the J gene end by 6 bases; junction bases not matched to a gene: 3. This CDR3 reads CASSATSGRGNEQFF. The CDR3 nucleotides read TGTGCCAGCAGCGCAACTAGCGGGAGGGGCAATGAGCAGTTCTTC.

V usage is TRBV4-1 and J usage is TRBJ1-6, with D maybe TRBD1 (6 bases). The CDR3 sequence is 15 residues long. V gave up 4 bases and J gave up 10 bases, with 17 bases separating them. Germline V gene lookup returns CDR1 MGHRA and CDR2 YSYEKL. The CDR3 loop is CASSPGDTYRSPLHF. DNA of the CDR3: TGCGCCAGCAGCCCAGGGGACACCTATAGGTCACCCCTCCACTTT.

The chain uses TRBV7-2 and TRBJ1-2; a possible D gene is TRBD1 (5 bases). V was cut by 2 bases and J by 4 bases, with 8 bases left in between. In germline, CDR1 is SGHTA, CDR2 FQGNSA. The CDR3 runs to 13 residues. The CDR3 nucleotides are TGTGCCAGCAGCTTACGACAGACCTATGGCTACACCTTC. Translating gives CASSLRQTYGYTF.

This clone was counted a few times. This may come from a read error, since a much larger clone is one base off. The sample has other DNA sequences that encode this CDR3 too. The genes are TRBV5-1 and TRBJ2-5; D unclear. Germline V gene sequence: CDR1 SGHRS, CDR2 YFSETQ. The CDR3 spans 11 residues. V lost 0 bases to trimming and J lost 5 bases, with 2 bases between them. The CDR3 sequence: CASSLDETQYF. CDR3 sequence (DNA): TGCGCCAGCAGCTTGGACGAGACCCAGTACTTC.

Only a few counts were recorded for this clone. The J gene is TRBJ2-1, the V gene TRBV18; no clear D gene. The ends were cut back, 3 bases at V and 4 bases at J, with 7 bases in the middle. The CDR3 contains 13 residues. Germline CDR1 KGHSH, CDR2 LQKENI. CDR3 DNA: TGTGCCAGCTCACCCCGATCTTACAATGAGCAGTTCTTC. It is translated as CASSPRSYNEQFF. Full variable domain (rest looked up from reference TRBV18 and TRBJ2-1): NAGVMQNPRHLVRRRGQEARLRCSPMKGHSHVYWYRQLPEEGLKFMVYLQKENIIDESGMPKERFSAEFPKEGPSILRIQQVVRGDSAAYFCASSPRSYNEQFFGPGTRLTVL.

This sequence joins TRBV6-6 and TRBJ1-1; D ambiguous. The CDR3 sequence is 12 residues long. V lost 5 bases, J lost 5 bases, and 9 bases lay in between. Germline CDR1 is MNHNY and CDR2 is SVGAGI (reference sequence). CDR3 sequence reads: CASSADRTEAFF. The CDR3 region has the DNA TGTGCCAGCAGTGCGGATAGGACTGAAGCTTTCTTT.

The CDR3 DNA sequence: TGTGCCAGCAGCCGGGACCAGCCAGAACAGTTCTTC. It is translated as CASSRDQPEQFF. The chain links TRBV11-2 to TRBJ2-1, with D perhaps matching TRBD1 or TRBD2 (5 bases each). Germline CDR1 and CDR2: SGHAT and FQNNGV. The CDR3 length is 12 residues. Trimming removed 5 bases from V and 13 bases from J, with 15 bases in between.

J is TRBJ1-5 and V is TRBV6-4, with 10 bases identical to TRBD1. Looked up from germline, CDR1 is MRHNA and CDR2 is SNTAGT. The CDR3 runs to 15 residues. With 5 bases clipped from V and 5 bases from J, the junction kept 6 bases outside the gene matches. CDR3 DNA sequence: TGTGCCAGCAGTCCGACAGGGGGCGACGATCAGCCCCAGCATTTT. Protein sequence: CASSPTGGDDQPQHF.

This chain connects TRBV11-2 to TRBJ2-4, with a tentative D call TRBD1 (5 bases). V lost 5 bases and J 1 base, leaving 12 bases between the germline ends. The V gene's germline CDR1 is SGHAT and CDR2 FQNNGV. This CDR3 is 15 amino acids long. Here the CDR3 DNA reads TGTGCCAGCAGCCAGACGCCAGGGGCCAAAAACATTCAGTACTTC. As protein: CASSQTPGAKNIQYF.

The chain employs TRBV7-8 and TRBJ1-3; D gene ambiguous. V was shortened by 7 bases and J by 10 bases, with 11 bases between the two germline ends. The CDR3 totals 11 residues. CDR1 and CDR2 from the germline V gene are SGHVS and FQNEAQ. CDR3 loop: CASTNRETIYF. For the CDR3, the DNA is TGTGCCAGCACAAACCGGGAAACCATATATTTT.

This chain uses TRBV9 with TRBJ2-2; a weak D match, TRBD1 (5 bases). Per germline, CDR1 SGDLS and CDR2 YYNGEE. The CDR3 is 16 residues long. V shed 3 bases and J shed 0 bases, with 12 bases lying between them. CDR3 DNA sequence: TGTGCCAGCAGCGCCGCCAGGGAAACGAACACCGGGGAGCTGTTTTTT. Translating gives CASSAARETNTGELFF.